Each of the 3 T cell receptor beta chains below was sequenced from the same sample in a study of T cell responses to AZD1222 COVID-19 vaccine. The repertoire was sequenced with immunoSEQ multiplex PCR; TCRdb's copy has only in-frame clones and lacks some. This sample carries more than 80,000 clones, roughly 88% of them seen once, and the ten largest clones take roughly an eighth. The sample in question was peripheral blood, obtained 28 days after the second AZD1222 dose. The receptors originated from an adult who received the AZD1222 COVID-19 vaccine.

The chain uses TRBV7-6 and TRBJ2-5, with 9 bases that match TRBD2. This CDR3 region has 16 residues. J gave up 1 base and V 0 bases, and 3 bases lay outside the gene matches. From germline, CDR1 is SGHVS and CDR2 FNYEAQ. The DNA for the CDR3 is TGTGCCAGCAGCTTAGCGAGCGGGGGGATCCAAGAGACCCAGTACTTC. It translates to CASSLASGGIQETQYF.

This chain connects TRBV6-5 to TRBJ2-4, with 7 bases aligning to TRBD1. This CDR3 is built from 15 residues. From germline, CDR1 is MNHEY and CDR2 SVGAGI. Unmatched junction bases numbered 7, after V lost 8 bases and J lost 0 bases. CDR3 DNA: TGTGCCAGCGGGAACAGGGGAATAGCCAAAAACATTCAGTACTTC. Translation: CASGNRGIAKNIQYF.

This clone was found once. V is TRBV5-1 and J is TRBJ2-3; TRBD1 agrees at 9 bases. V dropped 4 bases and J dropped 5; count of bases not matched to a gene: 8. CDR1 and CDR2 (germline): SGHRS, YFSETQ. The length of the CDR3 is 15 residues. The CDR3 nucleotides read TGCGCCAGCAGCGGGGGACAGGGTAGGGTAGATACGCAGTATTTT. It specifies CASSGGQGRVDTQYF. The full variable domain, completed using reference TRBV5-1 and TRBJ2-3, is KAGVTQTPRYLIKTRGQQVTLSCSPISGHRSVSWYQQTPGQGLQFLFEYFSETQRNKGNFPGRFSGRQFSNSRSEMNVSTLELGDSALYLCASSGGQGRVDTQYFGPGTRLTVL.